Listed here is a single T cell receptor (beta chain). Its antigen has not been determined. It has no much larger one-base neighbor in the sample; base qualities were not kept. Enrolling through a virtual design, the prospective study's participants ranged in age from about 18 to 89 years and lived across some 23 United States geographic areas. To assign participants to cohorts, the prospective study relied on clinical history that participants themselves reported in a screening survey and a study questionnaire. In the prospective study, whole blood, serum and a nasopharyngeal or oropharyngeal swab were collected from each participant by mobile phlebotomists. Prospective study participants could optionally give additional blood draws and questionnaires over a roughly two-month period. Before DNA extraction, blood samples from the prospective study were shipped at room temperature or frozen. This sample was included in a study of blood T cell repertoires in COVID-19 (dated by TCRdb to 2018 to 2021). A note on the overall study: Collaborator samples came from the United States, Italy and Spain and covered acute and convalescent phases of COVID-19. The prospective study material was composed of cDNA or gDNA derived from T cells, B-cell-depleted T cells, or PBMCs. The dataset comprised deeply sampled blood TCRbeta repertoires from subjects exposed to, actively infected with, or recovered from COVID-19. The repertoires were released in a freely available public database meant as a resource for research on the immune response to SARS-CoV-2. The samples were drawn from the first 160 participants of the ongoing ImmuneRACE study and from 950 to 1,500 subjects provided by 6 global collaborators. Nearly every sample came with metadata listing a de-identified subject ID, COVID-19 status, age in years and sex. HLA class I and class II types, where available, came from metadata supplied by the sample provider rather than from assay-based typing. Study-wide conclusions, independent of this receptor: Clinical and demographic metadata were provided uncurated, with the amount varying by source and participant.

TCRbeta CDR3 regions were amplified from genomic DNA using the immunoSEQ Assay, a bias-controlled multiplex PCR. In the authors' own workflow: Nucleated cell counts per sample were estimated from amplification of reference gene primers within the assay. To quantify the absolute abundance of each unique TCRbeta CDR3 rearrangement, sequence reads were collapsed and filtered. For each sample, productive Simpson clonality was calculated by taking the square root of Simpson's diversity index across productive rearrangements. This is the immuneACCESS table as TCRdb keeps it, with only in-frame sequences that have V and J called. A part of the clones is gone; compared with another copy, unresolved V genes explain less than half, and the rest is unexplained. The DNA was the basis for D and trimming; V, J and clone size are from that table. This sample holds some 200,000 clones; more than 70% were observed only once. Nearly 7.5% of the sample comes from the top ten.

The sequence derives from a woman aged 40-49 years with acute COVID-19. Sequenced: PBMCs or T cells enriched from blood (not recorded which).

The DNA sequence follows: TGTGCCAGTAGTTCCAGGGTTGGTAGCACAGATACGCAGTATTTT. The resulting protein is CASSSRVGSTDTQYF. Recombination linked TRBV19 to TRBJ2-3; TRBD1 is possibly the D segment (5 matching bases). Taken from cysteine to phenylalanine, the CDR3 has 15 residues. The CDR3 DNA has 45 bases and is translated from base 1. Reading the germline V gene (reference sequence) gives CDR1 LNHDA and CDR2 SQIVND. Relative to germline, V is 5 bases shorter and J is 0 bases shorter, with 12 bases between their ends.